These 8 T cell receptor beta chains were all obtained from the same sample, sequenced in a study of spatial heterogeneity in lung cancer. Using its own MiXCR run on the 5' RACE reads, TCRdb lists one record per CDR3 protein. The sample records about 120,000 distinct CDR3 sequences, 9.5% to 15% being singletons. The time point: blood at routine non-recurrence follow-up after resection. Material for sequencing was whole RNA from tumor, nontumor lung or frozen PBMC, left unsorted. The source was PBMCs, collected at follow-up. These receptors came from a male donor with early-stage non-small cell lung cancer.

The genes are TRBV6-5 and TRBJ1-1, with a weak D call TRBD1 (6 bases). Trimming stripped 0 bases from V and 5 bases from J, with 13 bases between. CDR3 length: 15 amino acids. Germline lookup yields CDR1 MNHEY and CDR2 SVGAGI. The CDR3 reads CASSYSGQGRTEAFF. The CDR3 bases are TGTGCCAGCAGTTACTCGGGGCAGGGGAGGACTGAAGCTTTCTTT.

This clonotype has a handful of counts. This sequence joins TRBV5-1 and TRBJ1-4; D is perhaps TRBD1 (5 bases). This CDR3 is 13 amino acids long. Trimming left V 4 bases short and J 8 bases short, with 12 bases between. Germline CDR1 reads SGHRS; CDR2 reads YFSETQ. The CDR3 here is CASSLGLKEKLFF. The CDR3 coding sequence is TGCGCCAGCAGCCTGGGACTGAAGGAAAAACTGTTTTTT.

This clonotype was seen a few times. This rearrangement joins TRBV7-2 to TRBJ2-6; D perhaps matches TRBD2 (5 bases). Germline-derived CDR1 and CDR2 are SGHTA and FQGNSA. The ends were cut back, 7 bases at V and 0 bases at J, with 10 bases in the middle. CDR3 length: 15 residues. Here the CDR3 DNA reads TGTGCCAGCAATAGAGGGAGCTCTGGGGCCAACGTCCTGACTTTC. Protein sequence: CASNRGSSGANVLTF.

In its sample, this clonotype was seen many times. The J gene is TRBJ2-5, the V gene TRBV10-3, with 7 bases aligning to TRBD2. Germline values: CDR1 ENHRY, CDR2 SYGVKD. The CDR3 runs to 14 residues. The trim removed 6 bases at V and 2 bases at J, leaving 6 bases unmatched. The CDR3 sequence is CAIRARTSQETQYF. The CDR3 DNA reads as TGTGCCATCAGAGCACGGACTAGTCAAGAGACCCAGTACTTC.

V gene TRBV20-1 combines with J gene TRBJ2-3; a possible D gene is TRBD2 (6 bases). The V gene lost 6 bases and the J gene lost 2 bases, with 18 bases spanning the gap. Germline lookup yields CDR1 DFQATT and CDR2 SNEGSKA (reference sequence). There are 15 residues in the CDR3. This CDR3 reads CSALPEAGFTDTQYF. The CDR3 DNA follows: TGCAGTGCCTTGCCGGAGGCGGGGTTCACAGATACGCAGTATTTT.

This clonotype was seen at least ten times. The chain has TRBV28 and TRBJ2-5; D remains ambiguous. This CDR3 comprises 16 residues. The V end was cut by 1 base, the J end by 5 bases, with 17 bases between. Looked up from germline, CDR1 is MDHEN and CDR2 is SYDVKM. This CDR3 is CASSLFPSVGPETQYF. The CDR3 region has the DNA TGTGCCAGCAGTTTATTCCCCTCAGTCGGGCCTGAGACCCAGTACTTC.

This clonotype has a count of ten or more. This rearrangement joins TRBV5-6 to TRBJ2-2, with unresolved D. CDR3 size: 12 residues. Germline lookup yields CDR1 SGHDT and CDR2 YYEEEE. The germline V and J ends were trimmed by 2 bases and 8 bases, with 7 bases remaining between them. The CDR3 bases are TGTGCCAGCAGCTTAGCCGAAGGGGAGCTGTTTTTT. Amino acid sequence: CASSLAEGELFF.

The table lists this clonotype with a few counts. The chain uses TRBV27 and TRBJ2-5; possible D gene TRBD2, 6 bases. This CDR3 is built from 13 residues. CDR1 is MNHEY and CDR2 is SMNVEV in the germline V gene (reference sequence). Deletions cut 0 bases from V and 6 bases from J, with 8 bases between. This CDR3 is CASSLSGGKTQYF. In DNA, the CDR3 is TGTGCCAGCAGTTTATCGGGGGGAAAGACCCAGTACTTC.